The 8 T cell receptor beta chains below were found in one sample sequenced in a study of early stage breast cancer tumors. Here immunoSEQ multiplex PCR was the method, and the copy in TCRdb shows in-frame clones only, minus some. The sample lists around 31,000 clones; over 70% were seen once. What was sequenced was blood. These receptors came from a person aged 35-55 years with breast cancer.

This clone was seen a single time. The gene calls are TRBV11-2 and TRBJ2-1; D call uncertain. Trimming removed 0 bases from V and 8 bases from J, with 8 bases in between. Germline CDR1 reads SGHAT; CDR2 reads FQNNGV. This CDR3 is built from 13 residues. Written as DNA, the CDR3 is TGTGCCAGCAGCTTAGATCTAATGGATGAGCAGTTCTTC. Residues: CASSLDLMDEQFF.

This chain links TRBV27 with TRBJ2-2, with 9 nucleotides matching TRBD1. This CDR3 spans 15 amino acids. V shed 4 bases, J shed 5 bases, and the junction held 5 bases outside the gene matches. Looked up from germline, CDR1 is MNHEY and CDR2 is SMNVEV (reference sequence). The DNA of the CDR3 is TGTGCCAGCAGTTGGGACAGGGTCGGGACCGGGGAGCTGTTTTTT. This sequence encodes CASSWDRVGTGELFF.

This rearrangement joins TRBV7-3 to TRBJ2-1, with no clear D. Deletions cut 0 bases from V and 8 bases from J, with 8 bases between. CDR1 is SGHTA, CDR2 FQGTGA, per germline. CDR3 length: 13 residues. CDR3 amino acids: CASSLTPWDEQFF. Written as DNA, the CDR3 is TGTGCCAGCAGCTTAACGCCCTGGGATGAGCAGTTCTTC.

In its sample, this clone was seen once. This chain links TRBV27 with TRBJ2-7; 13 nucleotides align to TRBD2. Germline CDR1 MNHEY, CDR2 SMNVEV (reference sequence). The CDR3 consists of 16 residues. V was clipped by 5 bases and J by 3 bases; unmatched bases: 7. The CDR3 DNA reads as TGTGCCAGCAGTGAAGGGACTAGCGGGGCGATCTACGAGCAGTACTTC. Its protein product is CASSEGTSGAIYEQYF.

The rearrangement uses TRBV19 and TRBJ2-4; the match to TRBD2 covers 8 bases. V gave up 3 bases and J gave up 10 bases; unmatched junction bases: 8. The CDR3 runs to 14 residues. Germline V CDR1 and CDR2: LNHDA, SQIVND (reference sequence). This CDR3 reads CASSIASGRGIQYF. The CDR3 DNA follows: TGTGCCAGTAGTATCGCAAGCGGGAGAGGGATTCAGTACTTC.

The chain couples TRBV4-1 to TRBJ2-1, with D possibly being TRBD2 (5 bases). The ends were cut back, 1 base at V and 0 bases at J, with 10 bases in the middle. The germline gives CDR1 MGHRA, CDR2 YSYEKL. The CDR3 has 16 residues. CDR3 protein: CASSQVGADSYNEQFF. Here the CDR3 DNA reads TGCGCCAGCAGCCAAGTGGGAGCGGACTCCTACAATGAGCAGTTCTTC.

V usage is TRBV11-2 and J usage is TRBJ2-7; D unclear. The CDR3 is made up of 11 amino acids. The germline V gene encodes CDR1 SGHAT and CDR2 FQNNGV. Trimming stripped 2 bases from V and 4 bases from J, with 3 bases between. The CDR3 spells CASSLFYEQYF. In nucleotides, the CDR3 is TGTGCCAGCAGCTTATTTTACGAGCAGTACTTC.

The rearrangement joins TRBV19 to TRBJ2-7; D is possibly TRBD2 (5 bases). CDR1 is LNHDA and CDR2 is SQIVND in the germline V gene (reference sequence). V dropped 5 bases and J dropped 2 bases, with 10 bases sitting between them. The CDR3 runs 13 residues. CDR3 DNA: TGTGCCAGTAGTTTCGGGGAAACCTACGAGCAGTACTTC. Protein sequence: CASSFGETYEQYF.